This paragraph reports one TCR beta chain. The antigen remains undetermined. Per germline, CDR1 GTSNPN and CDR2 SVGIG (reference sequence). This CDR3 region has 15 residues. Trimming at V came to 0 bases and at J to 7 bases, leaving 3 bases not matched to a gene. TCRdb keeps only in-frame clones here, not all; method: immunoSEQ multiplex PCR. The data show tens of thousands of clones, approximately 95% seen once. The data originate from a study of graft-versus-host responses after intestinal transplantation. Study overall: Recipients got multivisceral, liver-intestinal, or isolated intestinal transplants. Every one of the recipients received anti-thymocyte globulin induction and afterwards took tacrolimus and steroids for about 3 years.

Regarding the study as a whole: GvH clones detected in recipient marrow included some appearing first in ileum or blood.

The sequence was collected from a human donor who was the organ donor for an intestinal transplant. This specimen consisted of unstimulated CD8+ T cells sorted from spleen or lymph node cells, obtained before transplant. The chain carries TRBV30 and TRBJ1-6, with 10 bases lining up with TRBD1. CDR3 DNA sequence: TGTGCCTGGAGTGTACGGGGACAGGGGAATTCACCCCTCCACTTT. Amino acids: CAWSVRGQGNSPLHF.